The 27 T cell receptor beta chains presented below share a single source sample, sequenced in a study of T cells in Graves' hyperthyroidism and ophthalmopathy. The TCR beta CDR3 regions underwent amplification using RNA transcripts as the source. RT-PCR in the first round (using the HTBI primer set) targeted the TCR CDR3. TCRdb re-called the multiplex PCR reads through MiXCR, storing one row per CDR3 protein. The data show hundreds of thousands of distinct CDR3 sequences, with 38% seen just once and 7.5% to 9.5% held by the top ten. Sequencing was done on a sample of blood. Source of these receptors: a young man with Graves' hyperthyroidism.

This clonotype was detected ten times or more. This chain connects TRBV29-1 to TRBJ1-5; 7 bases are a match to TRBD1. The V gene's germline CDR1 is SQVTM and CDR2 ANQGSEA. V was pared by 5 bases and J by 0 bases, with 4 bases of the junction left unmatched. There are 14 residues in the CDR3. The CDR3 sequence is CSVLGTDSNQPQHF. As DNA, the CDR3 is TGCAGCGTTCTCGGGACAGATAGCAATCAGCCCCAGCATTTT.

V is TRBV29-1 and J is TRBJ1-1, with D tentatively TRBD1 (6 bases). Per germline, CDR1 SQVTM and CDR2 ANQGSEA. Trimming cost V 2 bases and J 2 bases, with 9 bases left between them. The CDR3 has 13 amino acids. CDR3 loop: CSVERGDNTEAFF. CDR3 in DNA: TGCAGCGTTGAAAGGGGGGACAACACTGAAGCTTTCTTT.

This clonotype was recorded at least ten times. This sequence joins TRBV6-6 and TRBJ2-7; TRBD2 aligns across 12 bases. The germline V gene encodes CDR1 MNHNY and CDR2 SVGAGI (reference sequence). The CDR3 consists of 15 residues. The J segment lost 2 bases and the V segment lost 5 bases, leaving 4 bases of the junction unmatched. CDR3 sequence: CASSEASGGAYEQYF. The DNA of the CDR3 is TGTGCCAGCAGTGAAGCTAGCGGGGGGGCCTACGAGCAGTACTTC.

This clonotype was counted at least ten times. The chain has TRBV10-3 and TRBJ2-7; tentatively, D is TRBD1 or TRBD2 (6 bases each). Germline V gene lookup returns CDR1 ENHRY and CDR2 SYGVKD. CDR3 length equals 18 residues. The V end was cut by 5 bases, the J end by 0 bases, with 23 bases between. CDR3 region: CAISTGLTGSGSSYEQYF. CDR3 DNA sequence: TGTGCCATCAGTACAGGGTTAACAGGGAGCGGGTCCTCCTACGAGCAGTACTTC.

The chain links TRBV29-1 to TRBJ1-3, with D possibly TRBD1 on 5 matching bases. Trimming pared 6 bases from V and 8 bases from J, leaving 5 bases between. Germline V gene lookup returns CDR1 SQVTM and CDR2 ANQGSEA. The CDR3 is made up of 9 amino acids. The DNA for the CDR3 is TGCAGCGTGGGGGACACCATATATTTT. This codes for CSVGDTIYF. The whole variable domain, filled in from reference TRBV29-1 and TRBJ1-3, reads SAVISQKPSRDICQRGTSLTIQCQVDSQVTMMFWYRQQPGQSLTLIATANQGSEATYESGFVIDKFPISRPNLTFSTLTVSNMSPEDSSIYLCSVGDTIYFGEGSWLTVV.

V usage is TRBV4-2 and J usage is TRBJ1-5; TRBD1 aligns across 11 bases. Germline V lookup: CDR1 LGHNA, CDR2 YNFKEQ. CDR3 length: 15 residues. J was trimmed by 6 bases and V by 3 bases; bases with no gene match: 4. Written as DNA, the CDR3 is TGTGCCAGCAGCCAGCGGACAGGGGGCATTCAGCCCCAGCATTTT. Translated: CASSQRTGGIQPQHF.

The rearrangement uses TRBV6-5 and TRBJ1-1; maybe TRBD1 (6 bases). Germline V gene sequence: CDR1 MNHEY, CDR2 SVGAGI. V gave up 4 bases and J gave up 4 bases, with 13 bases separating them. There are 14 residues in the CDR3. This CDR3 reads CASSFGGALTEAFF. The CDR3 bases are TGTGCCAGCAGTTTTGGGGGCGCACTCACTGAAGCTTTCTTT.

In its sample, this clonotype was seen many times. The chain is built from TRBV6-4 and TRBJ1-1; D possibly corresponds to TRBD1 (6 bases). Deletions cut 0 bases from V and 4 bases from J, with 9 bases between. This CDR3 region has 14 residues. Germline CDR1 is MRHNA and CDR2 is SNTAGT. CDR3 residues: CASSDSSRGTEAFF. The CDR3 nucleotides are TGTGCCAGCAGTGACTCGAGCAGGGGCACTGAAGCTTTCTTT.

This clonotype was observed many times. V and J are TRBV7-8 and TRBJ2-7; D gene unclear. The CDR3 consists of 13 residues. Germline V lookup: CDR1 SGHVS, CDR2 FQNEAQ. Trimming removed 4 bases from V and 4 bases from J, with 11 bases in between. CDR3 loop: CASSSRPSYEQYF. CDR3 DNA: TGTGCCAGCAGCTCCAGACCGTCTTACGAGCAGTACTTC.

This clonotype was seen many times. This chain joins TRBV7-9 and TRBJ2-5; TRBD1 agrees at 11 bases. Trimming cost V 4 bases and J 3 bases; bases outside gene matches: 4. The CDR3 has 15 amino acids. Germline-derived CDR1 and CDR2 are SEHNR and FQNEAQ (reference sequence). The CDR3 nucleotides read TGTGCCAGCAGCTACGGACAGGGGGCTAAAGAGACCCAGTACTTC. This encodes CASSYGQGAKETQYF.

This clonotype has only one observation. The chain has TRBV10-3 and TRBJ2-3; 11 bases line up with TRBD2. The CDR3 runs to 14 residues. V lost 10 bases and J lost 3; bases outside the gene matches: 6. Germline V gene lookup returns CDR1 ENHRY and CDR2 SYGVKD. CDR3: CASRIAGGTDTQYF. The CDR3 bases are TGTGCCAGCAGGATAGCGGGAGGGACAGATACGCAGTATTTT.

Comments on this clonotype: A much bigger clone sits one base away, suggesting this may be a read error. Here the CDR3 reads CASSRGQGLPGANVLTF. For the CDR3, the DNA is TGTGCCAGCAGCAGGGGACAGGGCCTCCCTGGGGCCAACGTCCTGACTTTC. The rearrangement links TRBV7-9 to TRBJ2-6, with TRBD1 matching 9 bases. V dropped 5 bases and J dropped 2; count of bases not matched to a gene: 7. Germline assignment: CDR1 SEHNR and CDR2 FQNEAQ (reference sequence). The CDR3 totals 17 residues.

In its sample, this clonotype was seen many times. This rearrangement joins TRBV5-1 to TRBJ2-7, with 7 bases lining up with TRBD2. This CDR3 spans 13 amino acids. The V gene end was trimmed by 4 bases and the J gene end by 4 bases; junction bases not matched to a gene: 5. Germline assignment: CDR1 SGHRS and CDR2 YFSETQ. DNA for the CDR3: TGCGCCAGCAGCCCCGGGGAGGGGTACGAGCAGTACTTC. Its protein is CASSPGEGYEQYF.

This clonotype was found a few times. This chain links TRBV6-1 with TRBJ2-7, with unresolved D. This CDR3 contains 12 residues. Trimming shortened V by 7 bases and J by 6 bases, and 13 bases separated the two germline ends. CDR1 is MNHNS, CDR2 SASEGT, per germline. The CDR3 is CASNEAGLEQYF. The CDR3 bases are TGTGCCAGCAACGAAGCTGGTCTCGAGCAGTACTTC.

This clonotype was counted a few times. The chain carries TRBV7-3 and TRBJ2-7; 7 positions match TRBD2. The length of the CDR3 is 16 residues. The V and J ends lost 2 bases and 0 bases, in that order; junction bases with no gene match: 7. Per germline, CDR1 SGHTA and CDR2 FQGTGA. The CDR3 protein is CASSLLGGESSYEQYF. DNA of the CDR3: TGTGCCAGCAGCTTACTTGGGGGGGAGAGCTCCTACGAGCAGTACTTC.

This clonotype was seen many times. The chain employs TRBV12-3 or TRBV12-4 and TRBJ2-7; D unclear. There are 13 residues in the CDR3. Between the trimmed V and J ends, which lost 5 bases and 2 bases, there was a span of 10 bases. The CDR3 loop is CASSPSYAYEQYF. DNA of the CDR3: TGTGCCAGCAGTCCATCATATGCCTACGAGCAGTACTTC.

This chain links TRBV12-3 or TRBV12-4 with TRBJ2-5, with a weak D call TRBD1 (6 bases). V lost 9 bases and J 3 bases, leaving 11 bases between the germline ends. CDR3 length: 12 residues. CDR3 loop: CASHSGEETQYF. The CDR3 nucleotides read TGTGCCAGTCACTCAGGGGAAGAGACCCAGTACTTC.

The J gene is TRBJ2-5, the V gene TRBV29-1, with 7 bases that match TRBD1. J gave up 5 bases and V 4 bases, and 13 bases lay outside the gene matches. Germline V gene sequence: CDR1 SQVTM, CDR2 ANQGSEA. This CDR3 region has 15 residues. CDR3 loop: CSVVSGAGTDETQYF. The CDR3 DNA sequence: TGCAGCGTTGTAAGTGGGGCCGGGACAGACGAGACCCAGTACTTC.

This clonotype was observed many times. The chain has TRBV19 and TRBJ1-1; 8 bases map to TRBD1. This CDR3 comprises 16 residues. The germline gives CDR1 LNHDA, CDR2 SQIVND (reference sequence). V was pared by 4 bases and J by 5 bases, with 12 bases of the junction left unmatched. CDR3: CASSRTDRGRGTEAFF. The CDR3 DNA follows: TGTGCCAGTAGTAGGACCGACAGGGGCCGAGGGACTGAAGCTTTCTTT.

This clonotype was counted only a few times. V usage is TRBV12-3 or TRBV12-4 and J usage is TRBJ1-2, with TRBD1 matching 7 bases. The CDR3 extends over 15 amino acids. Trimming cost V 0 bases and J 4 bases; bases outside gene matches: 5. CDR3 nucleotides: TGTGCCAGCAGTTTAGCGACAGGGAGATTCTATGGCTACACCTTC. Its protein product is CASSLATGRFYGYTF.

Concerning this clonotype itself: A much larger clonotype is one base distant, so this may be a read error. The missing conserved phenylalanine or tryptophan at the end of this CDR3 makes a read error likely. This chain connects TRBV19 to TRBJ2-6, with D possibly matching TRBD2 (7 bases). Per germline, CDR1 LNHDA and CDR2 SQIVND (reference sequence). Trimming took off 9 bases at V and 1 base at J, with 10 bases between the two ends. This CDR3 region has 14 residues. Here the CDR3 reads CASRGGSGANVLTS. The CDR3 nucleotides are TGTGCCAGCAGGGGAGGGTCTGGGGCCAACGTCCTGACTTCC.

A word on this clonotype: The junction shows a germline mismatch at one end, possibly a read error. The genes are TRBV14 and TRBJ2-2; 8 bases map to TRBD2. The CDR3 runs 15 residues. Germline lookup yields CDR1 SGHDN and CDR2 FVKESK. This CDR3 reads CASSRGRSNTGELVF. The CDR3 nucleotides read TGTGCCAGCAGCCGCGGGAGGTCAAACACCGGGGAGCTGGTTTTT.

The J gene is TRBJ2-2, the V gene TRBV7-3; 11 nucleotides align to TRBD2. Germline V gene data show CDR1 as SGHTA and CDR2 as FQGTGA. Germline trimming cut 2 bases from V and 0 bases from J; bases unmatched to any gene: 2. This CDR3 region has 17 residues. CDR3 sequence reads: CASSLLAGGTNTGELFF. CDR3 in DNA: TGTGCCAGCAGCTTACTAGCGGGGGGCACGAACACCGGGGAGCTGTTTTTT.

This clonotype was counted ten times or more. V gene TRBV5-1 combines with J gene TRBJ2-2; D remains unclear. V lost 1 base, J lost 1 base, and 5 bases lay in between. Per the germline V gene, CDR1 is SGHRS and CDR2 is YFSETQ. This CDR3 is built from 14 residues. Written as DNA, the CDR3 is TGCGCCAGCAGCTTGAACGGGAACACCGGGGAGCTGTTTTTT. It codes for CASSLNGNTGELFF. Full variable domain (missing parts from reference TRBV5-1 and TRBJ2-2): KAGVTQTPRYLIKTRGQQVTLSCSPISGHRSVSWYQQTPGQGLQFLFEYFSETQRNKGNFPGRFSGRQFSNSRSEMNVSTLELGDSALYLCASSLNGNTGELFFGEGSRLTVL.

The chain combines TRBV12-3 or TRBV12-4 with TRBJ1-1; 7 bases fit TRBD1. V was pared by 4 bases and J by 3 bases, with 11 bases of the junction left unmatched. The CDR3 covers 16 residues. CDR3 residues: CASSSQGTGLHTEAFF. CDR3 DNA: TGTGCCAGCAGTTCACAGGGGACGGGGTTGCACACTGAAGCTTTCTTT.

The chain carries TRBV2 and TRBJ1-6, with 8 positions matching TRBD1. CDR3 size: 15 residues. Germline V lookup: CDR1 SNHLY, CDR2 FYNNEI. With V trimmed by 9 bases and J by 3 bases, 7 bases remained unmatched. In DNA form, the CDR3 reads TGTGCCAGATGTCCTACAGGGGGCTATAATTCACCCCTCCACTTT. It specifies CARCPTGGYNSPLHF.

Many counts were recorded for this clonotype. The chain has TRBV10-3 and TRBJ2-7; 8 bases match TRBD2. Germline loops: CDR1 ENHRY, CDR2 SYGVKD. CDR3 length equals 16 residues. J lost 4 bases, V lost 3 bases, and 11 bases had no gene match. The CDR3, as DNA: TGTGCCATCAGTGACCCTACCGGGACTAGATCTTACGAGCAGTACTTC. Protein: CAISDPTGTRSYEQYF.